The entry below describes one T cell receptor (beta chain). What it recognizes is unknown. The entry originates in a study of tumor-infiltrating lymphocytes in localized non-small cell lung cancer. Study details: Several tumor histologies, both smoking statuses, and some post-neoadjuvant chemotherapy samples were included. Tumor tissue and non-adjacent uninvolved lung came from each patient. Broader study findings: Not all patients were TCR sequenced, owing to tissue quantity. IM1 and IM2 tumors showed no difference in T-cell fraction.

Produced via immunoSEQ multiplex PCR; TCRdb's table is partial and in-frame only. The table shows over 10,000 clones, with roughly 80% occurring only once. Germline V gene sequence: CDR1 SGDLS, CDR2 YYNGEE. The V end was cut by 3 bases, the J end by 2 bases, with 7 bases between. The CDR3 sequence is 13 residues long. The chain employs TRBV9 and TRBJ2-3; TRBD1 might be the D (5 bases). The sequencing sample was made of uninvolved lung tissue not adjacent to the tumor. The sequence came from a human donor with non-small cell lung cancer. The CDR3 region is CASSATVTDTQYF. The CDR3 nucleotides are TGTGCCAGCAGCGCGACAGTCACAGATACGCAGTATTTT. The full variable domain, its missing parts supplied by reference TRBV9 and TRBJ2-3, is DSGVTQTPKHLITATGQRVTLRCSPRSGDLSVYWYQQSLDQGLQFLIQYYNGEERAKGNILERFSAQQFPDLHSELNLSSLELGDSALYFCASSATVTDTQYFGPGTRLTVL.